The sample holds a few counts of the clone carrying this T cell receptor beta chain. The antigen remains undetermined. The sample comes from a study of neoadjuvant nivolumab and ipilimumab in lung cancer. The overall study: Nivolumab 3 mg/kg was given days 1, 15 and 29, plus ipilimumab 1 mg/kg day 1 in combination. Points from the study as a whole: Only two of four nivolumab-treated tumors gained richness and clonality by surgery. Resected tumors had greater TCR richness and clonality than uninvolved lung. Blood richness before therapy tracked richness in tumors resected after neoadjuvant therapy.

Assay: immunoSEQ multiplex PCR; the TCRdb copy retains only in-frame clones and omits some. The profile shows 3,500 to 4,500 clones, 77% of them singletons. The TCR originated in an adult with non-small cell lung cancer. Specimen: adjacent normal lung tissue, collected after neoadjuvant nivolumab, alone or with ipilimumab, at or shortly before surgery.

The CDR3 sequence: CASSSTEGLSTDTQYF. The CDR3 DNA reads as TGTGCCAGCAGTTCCACCGAAGGGCTTAGCACAGATACGCAGTATTTT. This chain uses TRBV7-8 with TRBJ2-3; D remains ambiguous. Trimming removed 6 bases from V and 0 bases from J, with 16 bases in between. This CDR3 contains 16 residues. From germline, CDR1 is SGHVS and CDR2 FQNEAQ.